This T cell receptor (beta chain) is drawn from a study of T cells after yellow fever vaccination. Using its own MiXCR run on the 5' RACE reads, TCRdb lists one record per CDR3 protein. The sample records 300,000 to 350,000 distinct CDR3 sequences, 4% to 5.5% being singletons. Note on this clonotype: A much larger clone differs by one base, so this may be a read error.

CDR3 length equals 13 residues. Germline CDR1 SGHTA, CDR2 FQGTGA. Sequencing used PBMCs, obtained 15 days after the yellow fever booster vaccination. The clonotype comes from a young man who received the YFV17D yellow fever vaccine. The chain joins TRBV7-3 to TRBJ2-3; no firm D call. The CDR3: CASCLFLADTQYF. In nucleotides, the CDR3 is TGTGCCAGCTGCTTATTTCTGGCAGATACGCAGTATTTT.